A single sample gave rise to the 14 T cell receptor beta chains below, sequenced in a study of control samples from healthy donors and cancer patients. Repertoires were generated with immunoSEQ multiplex PCR, while TCRdb's copy carries only in-frame clones and drops some. Among over 100,000 clones listed, more than 90% were seen once. Material: blood. The receptors shown here come from a man between 18 and 35 years old in good health.

This chain connects TRBV10-3 to TRBJ1-3; 11 nucleotides agree with TRBD1. V lost 6 bases to trimming and J lost 0 bases; unmatched junction nucleotides: 13. CDR3 size: 19 residues. CDR1 and CDR2 from the germline V gene are ENHRY and SYGVKD. CDR3 residues: CAISPGTGGQELSGNTIYF. CDR3 sequence (DNA): TGTGCCATCAGCCCGGGGACAGGGGGACAAGAACTCTCTGGAAACACCATATATTTT.

The rearrangement links TRBV3-1 (or the pseudogene TRBV3-2) to TRBJ1-6, with 9 bases lining up with TRBD1. V lost 4 bases and J lost 9; bases outside the gene matches: 4. The V gene's germline CDR1 is LGHDT and CDR2 YNNKEL (reference sequence). CDR3 size: 14 residues. DNA for the CDR3: TGTGCCAGCAGCCTCGGGACAGGGAGTTCACCCCTCCACTTT. This sequence encodes CASSLGTGSSPLHF.

CDR3 residues: CASSPPVGMEAFF. The CDR3 DNA follows: TGTGCCAGCAGCCCCCCGGTGGGCATGGAAGCTTTCTTT. The V and J genes are TRBV7-9 and TRBJ1-1; D remains ambiguous. Per germline, CDR1 SEHNR and CDR2 FQNEAQ (reference sequence). This CDR3 spans 13 amino acids. Trimming took off 5 bases at V and 8 bases at J, with 15 bases between the two ends.

The V call is TRBV15, the J call TRBJ2-5; tentative D call: TRBD2 (6 bases). The CDR3 loop spans 15 amino acids. CDR1 is LNHNV, CDR2 YYDKDF, per germline (reference sequence). Between the trimmed V and J ends, which lost 8 bases and 3 bases, there was a span of 19 bases. This CDR3 reads CATGTGGGGEETQYF. In DNA form, the CDR3 reads TGTGCCACCGGGACGGGTGGGGGAGGTGAAGAGACCCAGTACTTC.

The chain is built from TRBV6-5 and TRBJ1-6; D unresolved. The ends were cut back, 7 bases at V and 8 bases at J, with 12 bases in the middle. Germline V CDR1 and CDR2: MNHEY, SVGAGI. The CDR3 sequence is 13 residues long. CDR3 residues: CASIQDFYSPLHF. The CDR3, as DNA: TGTGCCAGCATTCAAGATTTTTATTCACCCCTCCACTTT.

The chain couples TRBV6-6 to TRBJ1-1; TRBD1 is a possible D gene (6 bases). This CDR3 region has 12 residues. Germline values: CDR1 MNHNY, CDR2 SVGAGI (reference sequence). Trimming stripped 5 bases from V and 7 bases from J, with 11 bases between. CDR3 region: CASSAGDLEAFF. As DNA, the CDR3 is TGTGCCAGCAGTGCAGGGGACCTTGAAGCTTTCTTT.

The chain has TRBV29-1 and TRBJ1-3; no reliable D call. The CDR3 contains 13 residues. Germline V lookup: CDR1 SQVTM, CDR2 ANQGSEA. Trimming left V 5 bases short and J 0 bases short, with 8 bases between. The CDR3 DNA reads TGCAGCGTTCATGAGGCCTCTGGAAACACCATATATTTT. Its translation: CSVHEASGNTIYF.

The gene calls are TRBV11-2 and TRBJ1-6, with D perhaps matching TRBD1 (5 bases). The CDR3 has 16 amino acids. V gave up 5 bases and J gave up 9 bases, with 20 bases separating them. CDR1 is SGHAT, CDR2 FQNNGV, per germline. DNA for the CDR3: TGTGCCAGCAGCCTCTTAACGGGGCCGGGCTCTTCACCCCTCCACTTT. It codes for CASSLLTGPGSSPLHF.

This rearrangement joins TRBV2 to TRBJ1-1; TRBD1 matches 7 bases. CDR1 and CDR2 from the germline V gene are SNHLY and FYNNEI. After removal of 6 bases from V and 0 bases from J, the junction contained 10 bases not matched to a gene. The length of the CDR3 is 16 residues. This CDR3 reads CASSALGQNMNTEAFF. DNA for the CDR3: TGTGCCAGCAGCGCGTTGGGACAGAACATGAACACTGAAGCTTTCTTT.

The chain carries TRBV6-5 and TRBJ1-6, with TRBD1 matching over 7 bases. The J segment lost 5 bases and the V segment lost 0 bases, leaving 4 bases of the junction unmatched. CDR1 is MNHEY and CDR2 is SVGAGI in the germline V gene. CDR3 length: 16 amino acids. CDR3 sequence reads: CASSYSAQGDNSPLHF. The CDR3 DNA reads as TGTGCCAGCAGTTACTCAGCCCAGGGGGATAATTCACCCCTCCACTTT.

This clone has just one count. The chain uses TRBV9 and TRBJ2-1, with TRBD2 as a possible D gene (6 bases). V gave up 4 bases and J gave up 3 bases, with 17 bases separating them. Germline-derived CDR1 and CDR2 are SGDLS and YYNGEE. The CDR3 has 16 amino acids. The CDR3 loop reads CASSSPGTAYYNEQFF. The CDR3 DNA sequence: TGTGCCAGCAGCTCCCCGGGGACTGCTTACTACAATGAGCAGTTCTTC.

The chain has TRBV10-1 and TRBJ1-4, with TRBD1 identical over 8 bases. This CDR3 has 14 amino acids. CDR1 is WNHNN and CDR2 is SYGVQD in the germline V gene (reference sequence). Trimming took 7 bases from V and 7 from J; bases not matched to a gene: 8. The CDR3: CASTSDREGEKLFF. CDR3 in DNA: TGCGCCAGCACCTCGGACAGGGAAGGTGAAAAACTGTTTTTT.

The chain combines TRBV4-2 with TRBJ2-7; D perhaps matches TRBD1 (6 bases). Germline V lookup: CDR1 LGHNA, CDR2 YNFKEQ. This CDR3 contains 15 residues. Between the trimmed V and J ends, which lost 0 bases and 6 bases, there was a span of 15 bases. The CDR3 DNA is TGTGCCAGCAGCCAAGACACGCAGGGGCTTGGCGAGCAGTACTTC. It yields the protein CASSQDTQGLGEQYF.

The genes are TRBV2 and TRBJ1-6; D may be TRBD1 (6 bases). The CDR3 sequence is 14 residues long. The ends were cut back, 7 bases at V and 7 bases at J, with 14 bases in the middle. Germline loops: CDR1 SNHLY, CDR2 FYNNEI. The CDR3 loop is CASKPGTLNSPLHF. Written as DNA, the CDR3 is TGTGCCAGCAAGCCCGGGACACTCAATTCACCCCTCCACTTT.